Shown below are 6 T cell receptor beta chains from a single sample sequenced in a study of human T cells and chemical hapten exposure. TCRdb re-derived calls from the RACE reads in MiXCR, one entry per CDR3 protein. The data contain some 100,000 distinct CDR3 sequences, 9.2% of them singletons. The time point: patch test 2, 6 weeks after DPC sensitization. Sample treatment: therapeutic diphenylcyclopropenone sensitization with weekly scalp DPC. Sequencing used whole blood, obtained in connection with sensitization to the hapten diphenylcyclopropenone (DPC). Source of these receptors: a woman aged 40 to 50 with alopecia areata. Some clones in this sample may be carry-over from other donors' samples.

In this sample, this clonotype turned up a few times. J is TRBJ2-3 and V is TRBV7-8; D may correspond to TRBD1 or TRBD2 (6 bases each). V was trimmed by 0 bases and J by 4 bases, leaving 11 bases between them. CDR3 size: 15 residues. The V gene's germline CDR1 is SGHVS and CDR2 FQNEAQ. CDR3 region: CASSLARGAADTQYF. The CDR3 DNA reads as TGTGCCAGCAGCTTAGCGAGGGGGGCGGCAGATACGCAGTATTTT.

This clonotype was seen ten or more times. This chain connects TRBV7-3 to TRBJ2-7; 8 bases line up with TRBD1. Germline V gene lookup returns CDR1 SGHTA and CDR2 FQGTGA. With 3 bases clipped from V and 3 bases from J, the junction kept 7 bases outside the gene matches. The CDR3 is 15 residues long. The CDR3, as DNA: TGTGCCAGCAGCTTCTCGACAGGGGCGGGCTACGAGCAGTACTTC. It translates to CASSFSTGAGYEQYF. Full variable domain (remainder filled in from reference TRBV7-3 and TRBJ2-7): GAGVSQTPSNKVTEKGKYVELRCDPISGHTALYWYRQSLGQGPEFLIYFQGTGAADDSGLPNDRFFAVRPEGSVSTLKIQRTERGDSAVYLCASSFSTGAGYEQYFGPGTRLTVT.

This clonotype appeared a few times. The chain has TRBV7-9 and TRBJ1-1; D unresolved. Trimming took off 5 bases at V and 1 base at J, with 26 bases between the two ends. CDR1 is SEHNR and CDR2 is FQNEAQ in the germline V gene (reference sequence). The CDR3 length is 19 residues. The CDR3, as DNA: TGTGCCAGCAGCCCATTTCCCAGAACTTACGGTTGGTCGAACACTGAAGCTTTCTTT. Translation: CASSPFPRTYGWSNTEAFF.

This clonotype was counted only a few times. V gene TRBV28 combines with J gene TRBJ2-7; D unclear. CDR1 and CDR2 from the germline V gene are MDHEN and SYDVKM. V lost 6 bases to trimming and J lost 0 bases, with 9 bases between them. The length of the CDR3 is 13 residues. CDR3 in DNA: TGTGCCAGCAGACCTCCCGTCTCCTACGAGCAGTACTTC. This translates into CASRPPVSYEQYF.

This clonotype was seen ten or more times. The chain has TRBV12-3 or TRBV12-4 and TRBJ2-5, with 7 bases identical to TRBD1. V dropped 7 bases and J dropped 2; count of bases not matched to a gene: 4. The length of the CDR3 is 13 residues. The CDR3 reads CASTGTAQETQYF. Here the CDR3 DNA reads TGTGCCAGCACCGGGACAGCGCAAGAGACCCAGTACTTC.

This clonotype was observed at least ten times. This sequence joins TRBV28 and TRBJ2-4, with D possibly being TRBD1 or TRBD2 (6 bases each). This CDR3 contains 15 residues. Trimming took off 5 bases at V and 8 bases at J, with 19 bases between the two ends. Germline loops: CDR1 MDHEN, CDR2 SYDVKM. This CDR3 is CASSQQVGGTDIQYF. The DNA of the CDR3 is TGTGCCAGCAGTCAGCAGGTGGGGGGCACGGACATTCAGTACTTC.